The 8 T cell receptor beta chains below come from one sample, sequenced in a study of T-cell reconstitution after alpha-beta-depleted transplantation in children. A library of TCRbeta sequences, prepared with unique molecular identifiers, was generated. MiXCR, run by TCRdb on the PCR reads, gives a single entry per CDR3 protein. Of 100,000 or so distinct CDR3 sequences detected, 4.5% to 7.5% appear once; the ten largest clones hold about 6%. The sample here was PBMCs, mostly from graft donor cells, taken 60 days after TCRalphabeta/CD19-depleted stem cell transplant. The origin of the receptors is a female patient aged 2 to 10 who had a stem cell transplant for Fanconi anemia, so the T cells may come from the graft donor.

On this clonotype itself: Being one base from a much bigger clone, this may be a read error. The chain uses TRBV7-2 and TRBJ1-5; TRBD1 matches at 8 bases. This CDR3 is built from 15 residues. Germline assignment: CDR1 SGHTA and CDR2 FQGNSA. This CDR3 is CAGSIGQGQNQPQHF. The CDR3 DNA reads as TGTGCCGGCAGCATAGGACAGGGTCAAAATCAGCCCCAGCATTTT.

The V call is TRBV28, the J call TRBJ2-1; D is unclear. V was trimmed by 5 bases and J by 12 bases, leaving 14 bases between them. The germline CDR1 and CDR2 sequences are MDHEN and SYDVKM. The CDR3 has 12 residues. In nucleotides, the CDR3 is TGTGCCAGCAGTCAACCACATTATCGGCAGTTCTTC. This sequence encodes CASSQPHYRQFF.

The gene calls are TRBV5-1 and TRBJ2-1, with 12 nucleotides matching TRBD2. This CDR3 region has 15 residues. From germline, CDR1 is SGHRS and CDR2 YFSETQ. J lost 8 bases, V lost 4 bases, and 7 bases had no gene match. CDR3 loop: CASSLQLAGGYEQFF. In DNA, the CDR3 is TGCGCCAGCAGCCTCCAACTAGCGGGAGGCTATGAGCAGTTCTTC.

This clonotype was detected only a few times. CDR3 in amino acids: CASTHRARYEQYF. CDR3 nucleotides: TGTGCCAGCACTCACAGAGCCCGCTACGAGCAGTACTTC. The chain joins TRBV6-2 or TRBV6-3 to TRBJ2-7; D gene uncertain. The CDR3 extends over 13 amino acids. The V end lost 7 bases, the J end lost 3 bases, and 13 bases lay between the germline ends. Germline CDR1 is MNHEY and CDR2 is SVGEGT.

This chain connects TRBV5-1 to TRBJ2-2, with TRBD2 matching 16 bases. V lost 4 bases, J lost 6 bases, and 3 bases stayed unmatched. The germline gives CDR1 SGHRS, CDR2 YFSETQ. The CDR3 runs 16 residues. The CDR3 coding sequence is TGCGCCAGCAGCCTGGGACTAGCGGGAGGGCCCGGGGAGCTGTTTTTT. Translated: CASSLGLAGGPGELFF.

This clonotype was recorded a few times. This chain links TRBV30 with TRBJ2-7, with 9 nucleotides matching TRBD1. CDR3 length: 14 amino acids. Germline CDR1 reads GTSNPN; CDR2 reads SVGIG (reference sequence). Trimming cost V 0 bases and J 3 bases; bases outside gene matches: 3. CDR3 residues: CAWSVDRGLYEQYF. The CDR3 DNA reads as TGTGCCTGGAGTGTGGACAGGGGTCTCTACGAGCAGTACTTC.

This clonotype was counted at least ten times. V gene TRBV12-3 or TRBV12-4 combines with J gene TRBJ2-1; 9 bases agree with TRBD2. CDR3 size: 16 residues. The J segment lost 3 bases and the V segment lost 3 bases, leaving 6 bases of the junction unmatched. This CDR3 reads CASSLLAGVLYNEQFF. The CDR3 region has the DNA TGTGCCAGCAGTTTGTTAGCGGGGGTGCTCTACAATGAGCAGTTCTTC.

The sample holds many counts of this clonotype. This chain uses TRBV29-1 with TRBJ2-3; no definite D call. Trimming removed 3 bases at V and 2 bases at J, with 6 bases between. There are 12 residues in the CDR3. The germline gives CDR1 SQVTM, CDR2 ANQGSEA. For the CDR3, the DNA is TGCAGCGTTGATCTACTCACAGATACGCAGTATTTT. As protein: CSVDLLTDTQYF.